A selection of T cell receptor beta chains follows, all from one sample in a study of long-term antiretroviral therapy in people with HIV. Produced via immunoSEQ multiplex PCR; TCRdb's table is partial and in-frame only. In the table there are approximately 22,000 clones, around 84% of which are singletons. The specimen comprised unsorted PBMCs, sampled 3 years after starting antiretroviral therapy. The receptors originated from a middle-aged man with HIV. Both conserved end residues are part of each CDR3. The D gene is left open where the match is weak. Expanded clones are given a class, and other clones once, few, many or no size at all.

len	d_gene	v_gene	j_gene	abundance	CDR3nt	CDR3aa
14	TRBD1	TRBV19	TRBJ1-1	.	TGTGCCAGTAGTAGGACAGGGATGAACACTGAAGCTTTCTTT	CASSRTGMNTEAFF
14	.	TRBV6-1	TRBJ2-5	.	TGTGCCAGCAGTGCTCCCGCACTGGGGGAGACCCAGTACTTC	CASSAPALGETQYF
15	TRBD2	TRBV6-5	TRBJ2-2	.	TGTGCCAGCCTCAAGGCGGGGGGCGGGACCGGGGAGCTGTTTTTT	CASLKAGGGTGELFF
15	.	TRBV28	TRBJ1-3	once	TGTGCCAGCAGTCCCGGGACATTCTCTGGAAACACCATATATTTT	CASSPGTFSGNTIYF
13	.	TRBV29-1	TRBJ1-3	.	TGCAGCGTTACGGACACCAGTGGAAACACCATATATTTT	CSVTDTSGNTIYF
15	TRBD1	TRBV2	TRBJ2-7	.	TGTGCCAGCAGTGATCCCAGGGGGATATTCTACGAGCAGTACTTC	CASSDPRGIFYEQYF
12	.	TRBV2	TRBJ2-1	.	TGTGCCAGCAGAGACCCCGGCAATGAGCAGTTCTTC	CASRDPGNEQFF
15	TRBD1	TRBV10-1	TRBJ2-7	.	TGCGCCAGCAGCCAAGGGACAGGGGTCACCTACGAGCAGTACTTC	CASSQGTGVTYEQYF
13	TRBD1	TRBV5-6	TRBJ1-1	.	TGTGCCAGCAGCTGGGGGACAGGGTCTGAAGCTTTCTTT	CASSWGTGSEAFF
14	TRBD1	TRBV10-2	TRBJ2-1	once	TGCGCCAGCAGCCCCGGGACAGGGTACAATGAGCAGTTCTTC	CASSPGTGYNEQFF
16	TRBD2	TRBV5-8	TRBJ2-1	.	TGTGCCAGCACCCCGGGACTAGCGGCCACCTACAATGAGCAGTTCTTC	CASTPGLAATYNEQFF
15	TRBD2	TRBV6-6	TRBJ2-3	.	TGTGCCAGCAGTGATAGCGGGGGGGCCCCAGATACGCAGTATTTT	CASSDSGGAPDTQYF
14	TRBD1	TRBV6-5	TRBJ1-6	.	TGTGCCAGCAGATACGGGACAGTAAATTCACCCCTCCACTTT	CASRYGTVNSPLHF
11	TRBD1	TRBV7-2	TRBJ2-7	.	TGTGCCAGCAGCCCGGACAGGGACCAGTACTTC	CASSPDRDQYF
15	TRBD1	TRBV18	TRBJ1-2	.	TGTGCCAGCTCACCGGGACAGGGAAGGGAATTTGGCTACACCTTC	CASSPGQGREFGYTF
16	.	TRBV4-1	TRBJ2-5	.	TGCGCCAGCAGCCGATTCAATACGAGGAAAGAAGAGACCCAGTACTTC	CASSRFNTRKEETQYF
14	TRBD2	TRBV18	TRBJ2-3	.	TGTGCCAGCTTACCTAGCGGGGGCGCAGATACGCAGTATTTT	CASLPSGGADTQYF
15	.	TRBV21-1	TRBJ2-2	.	TGTGCCAGCGTGGACTCCTTTACGAACACCGGGGAGCTGTTTTTT	CASVDSFTNTGELFF
13	.	TRBV19	TRBJ1-1	.	TGTGCCAGTCTTGGATGGGGGGATACTGAAGCTTTCTTT	CASLGWGDTEAFF
13	.	TRBV18	TRBJ1-2	.	TGTGCCAGCTCACCAGTAGACGGATATGGCTACACCTTC	CASSPVDGYGYTF
13	.	TRBV6-5	TRBJ1-4	.	TGTGCCAGCAGTCCCCCGGGTTGGCGAAAACTGTTTTTT	CASSPPGWRKLFF
14	.	TRBV4-3	TRBJ1-2	.	TGCGCCAGCAGCCAAGATCGCCTTAACTATGGCTACACCTTC	CASSQDRLNYGYTF
15	.	TRBV6-5	TRBJ1-4	.	TGTGCCAGCAGTTACACGACAGGCCCTAATGAAAAACTGTTTTTT	CASSYTTGPNEKLFF
16	.	TRBV4-1	TRBJ2-5	.	TGCGCCAGCAGCCAAGAAGGAACAGGGCGGCGTGCGACCCAGTACTTC	CASSQEGTGRRATQYF
18	.	TRBV19	TRBJ2-6	.	TGTGCCAGTAGTATCGGTTACAGGGTAGGTGGAGGGGCCAACGTCCTGACTTTC	CASSIGYRVGGGANVLTF
12	.	TRBV6-5	TRBJ2-7	once	TGTGCCAGCAGTAAAGACGGCTACGAGCAGTACTTC	CASSKDGYEQYF
13	.	TRBV5-1	TRBJ2-1	.	TGCGCCAGCAGCTGGGACAATTACAATGAGCAGTTCTTC	CASSWDNYNEQFF
15	TRBD2	TRBV6-5	TRBJ2-3	.	TGTGCCAGCAGTTACTACGGGGGGGGCACAGATACGCAGTATTTT	CASSYYGGGTDTQYF
13	.	TRBV6-1	TRBJ2-7	.	TGTGCCAGCGAGGGGAAAAAGACCTACGAGCAGTACTTC	CASEGKKTYEQYF
15	.	TRBV7-9	TRBJ2-7	.	TGTGCCAGCAGCTCCCCGCACTGGGGCTCCTACGAGCAGTACTTC	CASSSPHWGSYEQYF
15	.	TRBV7-6	TRBJ2-2	.	TGTGCCAGCAGCCACCGGACGGATTACACCGGGGAGCTGTTTTTT	CASSHRTDYTGELFF
14	.	TRBV13	TRBJ1-6	.	TGTGCCAGCAGCTGGTGGGGGCCCAATTCACCCCTCCACTTT	CASSWWGPNSPLHF
14	.	TRBV13	TRBJ2-2	.	TGTGCCAGCAGTACCCGTGTGAACACCGGGGAGCTATTTTTT	CASSTRVNTGELFF
13	TRBD1	TRBV10-3	TRBJ2-7	.	TGTGCCATCAGCCAACAGGGGGCGGGAGAGCAGTACTTC	CAISQQGAGEQYF
15	.	TRBV9	TRBJ2-7	.	TGTGCCAGCAGCCCACATTGGGGAACCGCATACGAGCAGTACTTC	CASSPHWGTAYEQYF
15	TRBD2	TRBV11-2	TRBJ2-1	.	TGTGCCAGCAGTTGGACTAGCGGGGACTACAATGAGCAGTTCTTC	CASSWTSGDYNEQFF
19	TRBD2	TRBV27	TRBJ2-1	.	TGTGCCAGCAGTTCTGTGCTAACTAGCGGGGGGTCCTCCTACAATGAGCAGTTCTTC	CASSSVLTSGGSSYNEQFF
10	.	TRBV2	TRBJ1-1	few	TGTGCCAGCAGCCGCATTGAAGCTTTCTTT	CASSRIEAFF
16	.	TRBV4-3	TRBJ1-2	.	TGCGCCAGCAGCCAAGATAGAGGTATCCGTAACTATGGCTACACCTTC	CASSQDRGIRNYGYTF
14	TRBD1	TRBV11-3	TRBJ2-5	.	TGTGCCAGCACCCGGACAGGGGGCGCTGAGACCCAGTACTTC	CASTRTGGAETQYF